This T cell receptor (beta chain) was recovered during a study of blood T cell repertoires in COVID-19 (TCRdb year 2020). Background for the entire study: Collaborator samples came from the United States, Italy and Spain and covered acute and convalescent phases of COVID-19. HLA class I and class II types, where available, came from metadata supplied by the sample provider rather than from assay-based typing. Sample metadata almost always included a de-identified subject ID, COVID-19 status, age in years and sex. The dataset comprised deeply sampled blood TCRbeta repertoires from subjects exposed to, actively infected with, or recovered from COVID-19. The samples were drawn from the first 160 participants of the ongoing ImmuneRACE study and from about 1,200 subjects provided by 6 global collaborators. A freely available public database, intended as a resource for researchers studying the immune response to SARS-CoV-2, is where the repertoires were released. The prospective study material was composed of cDNA or gDNA derived from T cells, B-cell-depleted T cells, or PBMCs. The investigation overall reported the following: Clinical and demographic metadata were provided uncurated, with the amount varying by source and participant.

The collaborating institutions used their own protocols to collect whole blood in K2EDTA tubes. For TCRbeta analysis, collaborator samples were shipped as frozen whole blood, as isolated PBMCs, or as DNA extracted from either sample type. In the case of this clone: The specificity of this receptor is unknown. Base qualities are not at hand, and no much larger clone is one base apart.

The immunoSEQ Assay, a bias-controlled multiplex PCR, was used to amplify TCRbeta CDR3 regions from genomic DNA. As for the authors' bioinformatics: The number of nucleated cells in each sample was estimated by amplification of reference gene primers within the assay. To quantify the absolute abundance of each unique TCRbeta CDR3 rearrangement, sequence reads were collapsed and filtered. Productive Simpson clonality was computed per sample as the square root of Simpson's diversity index over productive rearrangements. The source is immuneACCESS, and TCRdb retained only in-frame sequences with V and J called. Part of the clones is not carried over; for the studies checked, unresolved V genes explain less than half of this, and the remainder is unexplained. That table furnishes V, J and clone size, whereas the DNA furnished D and trimming. For this sample the table gives about 170,000 clones, of which about 86% were detected only once. Approximately 2.4% of the sample goes to the ten largest clones.

Sequencing used peripheral blood. This sequence was found in a human donor with acute or convalescent COVID-19. The donor label of this sample is uncertain.

The nucleotide sequence reads TGTGCCAGCAGTTACGGTACAGGGGTTGGTTCACCCCTCCACTTT. This encodes CASSYGTGVGSPLHF. Recombination connected TRBV6-5 to TRBJ1-6; TRBD1 fits 7 bases in the junction. V loses 2 bases at its end and J loses 9 bases; junction bases beyond the gene matches: 7. CDR3 length: 15 amino acids, cysteine to phenylalanine. Of the read, only the CDR3 DNA is kept; its 45 bases are in frame from base 1. CDR1 is given as MNHEY and CDR2 as SVGAGI, both from the germline V gene.